Below are 22 T cell receptor beta chains sequenced from a single sample in a study of PD-1 blockade in classical Hodgkin lymphoma. All patients experienced relapse after autologous stem cell transplantation, and brentuximab vedotin exposure was variable. Some clones are missing from TCRdb's copy, which holds only in-frame ones; the method was immunoSEQ multiplex PCR. The profile shows 98,000 or so clones, 80% to 90% of them singletons. The material sequenced was peripheral blood mononuclear cells (PBMCs), taken before the second cycle of nivolumab. These receptor sequences come from a human donor with classical Hodgkin lymphoma.

The chain has TRBV9 and TRBJ2-6; D is unclear. Germline V gene sequence: CDR1 SGDLS, CDR2 YYNGEE. This CDR3 is 18 amino acids long. Between the trimmed V and J ends, which lost 0 bases and 0 bases, there was a span of 13 bases. The CDR3 DNA is TGTGCCAGCAGCGTAGCACCCAGGCCAAGCTCTGGGGCCAACGTCCTGACTTTC. It specifies CASSVAPRPSSGANVLTF.

The chain couples TRBV2 to TRBJ2-3, with 9 bases identical to TRBD1. Per germline, CDR1 SNHLY and CDR2 FYNNEI. Germline trimming cut 5 bases from V and 4 bases from J; bases unmatched to any gene: 4. This CDR3 comprises 14 residues. The CDR3 region is CASSQDRGSDTQYF. In DNA form, the CDR3 reads TGTGCCAGCAGTCAAGACAGGGGGTCAGATACGCAGTATTTT.

V gene TRBV18 combines with J gene TRBJ1-2; 8 bases fit TRBD1. There are 16 residues in the CDR3. Trimming took 3 bases from V and 4 from J; bases not matched to a gene: 10. Germline CDR1 and CDR2: KGHSH and LQKENI. The CDR3 DNA sequence: TGTGCCAGCTCACCTGGACAGGGTTCTTGGGGCTATGGCTACACCTTC. Its translation: CASSPGQGSWGYGYTF.

This clone was seen just once. This chain joins TRBV6-1 and TRBJ1-5; a weak D match, TRBD1 (6 bases). The CDR3 runs 14 residues. Germline loops: CDR1 MNHNS, CDR2 SASEGT. CDR3 sequence: CATGVGGPQSAQHF. The CDR3 coding sequence is TGTGCAACGGGGGTCGGGGGGCCGCAATCAGCCCAGCATTTT.

This chain links TRBV6-1 with TRBJ2-1; no clear D. Germline V gene lookup returns CDR1 MNHNS and CDR2 SASEGT. The CDR3 has 15 residues. The V and J ends lost 4 bases and 9 bases respectively, with 19 bases between them. The CDR3 here is CASSVMRRPPPEQFF. The CDR3 coding sequence is TGTGCCAGCAGTGTCATGCGACGTCCCCCCCCTGAGCAGTTCTTC.

The V gene is TRBV11-1, the J gene TRBJ1-2; tentatively, D is TRBD1 (6 bases). V was pared by 5 bases and J by 0 bases, with 19 bases between. CDR1 is SGHAT, CDR2 FQDESV, per germline (reference sequence). CDR3 size: 17 residues. The CDR3 region is CASSPGAGPRANYGYTF. CDR3 in DNA: TGTGCCAGCAGCCCAGGGGCTGGGCCGCGGGCTAACTATGGCTACACCTTC.

The J gene is TRBJ2-1, the V gene TRBV6-5; TRBD1 agrees at 8 bases. This CDR3 has 14 amino acids. The junction had 4 bases not matched to a gene; V was cut back by 3 bases and J by 6 bases. From germline, CDR1 is MNHEY and CDR2 SVGAGI. CDR3 bases: TGTGCCAGCAGTTATTCACAGGGGGGCAATGAGCAGTTCTTC. Protein sequence: CASSYSQGGNEQFF.

This clone was seen a few times. This chain joins TRBV5-1 and TRBJ2-1, with D uncertain. The ends were cut back, 1 base at V and 6 bases at J, with 11 bases in the middle. Germline loops: CDR1 SGHRS, CDR2 YFSETQ. The CDR3 has 14 amino acids. Written as DNA, the CDR3 is TGCGCCAGCAGCTTGCAACAGAGAATCAATGAGCAGTTCTTC. It is translated as CASSLQQRINEQFF.

The V and J genes are TRBV19 and TRBJ2-4, with 7 nucleotides matching TRBD2. Germline V gene sequence: CDR1 LNHDA, CDR2 SQIVND (reference sequence). J was trimmed by 0 bases and V by 0 bases; bases with no gene match: 5. This CDR3 is 17 amino acids long. The DNA for the CDR3 is TGTGCCAGTAGTATAGAGGCTAGCGGCTTAGCCAAAAACATTCAGTACTTC. Translating gives CASSIEASGLAKNIQYF.

The table lists this clone with a few counts. The chain joins TRBV27 to TRBJ2-7, with 9 nucleotides matching TRBD1. The CDR3 extends over 12 amino acids. V lost 5 bases and J lost 9; bases outside the gene matches: 5. Germline CDR1 and CDR2: MNHEY and SMNVEV (reference sequence). The CDR3 spells CASSPGTGPQYF. Written as DNA, the CDR3 is TGTGCCAGCAGTCCCGGGACAGGGCCGCAGTACTTC.

This clone was counted once. This chain joins TRBV5-4 and TRBJ2-1; no clear D gene. From germline, CDR1 is SGHNT and CDR2 YYREEE (reference sequence). CDR3 length: 14 amino acids. V was clipped by 1 base and J by 5 bases, with 10 bases between them. The DNA of the CDR3 is TGTGCCAGCAGCTTGAGGCCAGAAAACAATGAGCAGTTCTTC. Translation: CASSLRPENNEQFF. Supplemented by reference TRBV5-4 and TRBJ2-1, the full variable domain reads ETGVTQSPTHLIKTRGQQVTLRCSSQSGHNTVSWYQQALGQGPQFIFQYYREEENGRGNFPPRFSGLQFPNYSSELNVNALELDDSALYLCASSLRPENNEQFFGPGTRLTVL.

This clone was found a few times. The chain is built from TRBV6-1 and TRBJ2-1, with TRBD1 as a possible D gene (6 bases). The V gene lost 6 bases and the J gene lost 6 bases, with 15 bases spanning the gap. The CDR3 is made up of 14 amino acids. CDR1 and CDR2 (germline): MNHNS, SASEGT. CDR3 sequence (DNA): TGTGCCAGCAGACAGGGCGTTAACGGCAATGAGCAGTTCTTC. It translates to CASRQGVNGNEQFF.

The chain carries TRBV6-6 and TRBJ2-7; D uncertain. V was cut by 0 bases and J by 7 bases, with 7 bases left in between. This CDR3 is 12 amino acids long. The germline gives CDR1 MNHNY, CDR2 SVGAGI (reference sequence). The CDR3 nucleotides are TGTGCCAGCAGTTACTCCCGGTCAGAGCAGTACTTC. Amino acids: CASSYSRSEQYF.

The chain recombines TRBV7-9 with TRBJ1-1, with TRBD1 as a possible D gene (6 bases). Trimming took off 5 bases at V and 7 bases at J, with 23 bases between the two ends. CDR1 is SEHNR and CDR2 is FQNEAQ in the germline V gene (reference sequence). The CDR3 contains 16 residues. The CDR3 reads CASSPFAGGRAFEAFF. The DNA for the CDR3 is TGTGCCAGCAGCCCCTTCGCGGGGGGCAGAGCCTTTGAAGCTTTCTTT.

The chain carries TRBV18 and TRBJ2-1; D is uncertain. The V and J ends lost 0 bases and 2 bases respectively, with 11 bases between them. Germline values: CDR1 KGHSH, CDR2 LQKENI. This CDR3 contains 16 residues. CDR3 bases: TGTGCCAGCTCACCACCTATCAGCGACCCCTACAATGAGCAGTTCTTC. Protein product: CASSPPISDPYNEQFF.

Only a few counts were recorded for this clone. The chain couples TRBV4-3 to TRBJ2-5; 8 bases match TRBD1. The V and J ends lost 4 bases and 5 bases, in that order; junction bases with no gene match: 3. Germline loops: CDR1 LGHNA, CDR2 YSLEER. The CDR3 is 13 residues long. As DNA, the CDR3 is TGCGCCAGCAGCCTGGACAGGGTGGAGACCCAGTACTTC. Its protein is CASSLDRVETQYF.

The chain combines TRBV7-2 with TRBJ2-7; 10 bases map to TRBD2. CDR3 length: 16 residues. Germline CDR1 and CDR2: SGHTA and FQGNSA. With V trimmed by 4 bases and J by 7 bases, 13 bases remained unmatched. In nucleotides, the CDR3 is TGTGCCAGCAGCTACGATAGAGCGGGAGGGTCGAGAGAGCAGTACTTC. This sequence encodes CASSYDRAGGSREQYF.

The chain recombines TRBV20-1 with TRBJ1-1; 9 nucleotides agree with TRBD1. The CDR3 extends over 11 amino acids. Germline CDR1 is DFQATT and CDR2 is SNEGSKA (reference sequence). The junction had 6 bases not matched to a gene; V was cut back by 5 bases and J by 11 bases. CDR3 loop: CSALRDRDAFF. The DNA of the CDR3 is TGCAGTGCTCTCAGGGACAGGGACGCTTTCTTT.

The J gene is TRBJ1-5, the V gene TRBV6-1, with 7 bases identical to TRBD1. The V gene end was trimmed by 5 bases and the J gene end by 6 bases; junction bases not matched to a gene: 10. This CDR3 is built from 15 residues. The V gene's germline CDR1 is MNHNS and CDR2 SASEGT. CDR3 coding DNA: TGTGCCAGCAGTCCCCAGGGGGGGGTTAGTCAGCCCCAGCATTTT. Amino acids: CASSPQGGVSQPQHF.

The chain joins TRBV27 to TRBJ1-2; D might be TRBD1 (5 bases). The germline V and J ends were trimmed by 4 bases and 3 bases, with 12 bases remaining between them. The V gene's germline CDR1 is MNHEY and CDR2 SMNVEV (reference sequence). The CDR3 is 14 amino acids. CDR3 in amino acids: CASSSNQGDYGYTF. The CDR3 bases are TGTGCCAGCAGTTCGAATCAGGGAGACTATGGCTACACCTTC.

The chain is built from TRBV5-6 and TRBJ2-7, with 7 bases aligning to TRBD1. Germline assignment: CDR1 SGHDT and CDR2 YYEEEE. Trimming at V came to 1 base and at J to 5 bases, leaving 6 bases not matched to a gene. The CDR3 sequence is 14 residues long. CDR3 amino acids: CASSLYQGVNEQYF. For the CDR3, the DNA is TGTGCCAGCAGCTTGTATCAGGGGGTAAACGAGCAGTACTTC.

The CDR3 region has the DNA TGCGCCAGCAGCCAAGAAGGGGACACTCCTAGCACAGATACGCAGTATTTT. Translating it yields CASSQEGDTPSTDTQYF. The V call is TRBV4-1, the J call TRBJ2-3; D is possibly TRBD1 (6 bases). Looked up from germline, CDR1 is MGHRA and CDR2 is YSYEKL. The V end lost 0 bases, the J end lost 0 bases, and 13 bases lay between the germline ends. The CDR3 has 17 residues.